This section outlines one TCR beta chain sequence together with its context. Using its own MiXCR run on the 5' RACE reads, TCRdb lists one record per CDR3 protein. This sample has about 470,000 distinct CDR3 sequences, with around a sixth found just once. The data were obtained in a study of T-cell memory formation after mild COVID-19. The origin of this receptor is an adult woman who had mild COVID-19 (a few samples of this study predate the infection). Cell type and time point are not known. Sample: PBMCs or a T cell subset sorted from them (not recorded which).

CDR3 sequence (DNA): TGCGCCAGCAGCCCCTCCCGGACCGGCGGGGAAGATACGCAGTATTTT. This encodes CASSPSRTGGEDTQYF. The rearrangement uses TRBV4-3 and TRBJ2-3; D is perhaps TRBD2 (6 bases). The germline V and J ends were trimmed by 4 bases and 5 bases, with 19 bases remaining between them. Germline V gives CDR1 LGHNA, CDR2 YSLEER. This CDR3 contains 16 residues.